This paragraph reports one TCR beta chain. The antigen remains undetermined. Researchers picked out CD4+ and CD8+ T cells from PBMCs by sorting. cDNA prepared by RNA extraction and subsequent reverse transcription served as the template for sequencing. Clones were read by immunoSEQ multiplex PCR, and TCRdb kept only the in-frame ones, dropping some. The sample contains roughly 150,000 clones, 55% of which appear only once. This sample is part of a study of CD8+ T cells in alopecia areata. Overall study results and limits: It was lesional scalp, especially alopecia totalis/universalis, that showed higher clonality than normal scalp. Normal-skin resident alphabeta T cells also appear among scalp sample sequences.

This clonotype was sampled from a human donor in good health. Sequencing was performed on CD4+ T cells sorted from blood.

The CDR3 region is CASRRGGEQYF. The CDR3 nucleotides are TGTGCCAGCAGAAGGGGGGGAGAGCAGTACTTC. This chain links TRBV6-6 with TRBJ2-7; maybe TRBD2 (7 bases). The CDR3 has 11 amino acids. Germline values: CDR1 MNHNY, CDR2 SVGAGI (reference sequence). Deletions cut 6 bases from V and 7 bases from J, with 10 bases between.